The entry below gives a single T cell receptor beta chain sequence along with its context. Its antigen is still unknown. Sequencing was at survey level. The repertoire was sequenced with immunoSEQ multiplex PCR; TCRdb's copy has only in-frame clones and lacks some. The sample yields around 18,000 clones, roughly 80% seen once. This specimen belongs to a study of pediatric ulcerative colitis. About the research overall: Most patients had pancolitis, and two had left-sided colitis. Overall study results and limits: Compared with controls, ulcerative colitis showed greater blood-rectum clone sharing. In rectum, acute severe colitis had expanded clones and less diversity.

The rectum was sampled with one to two pinch biopsies at colonoscopy. The CDR3 covers 18 residues. With 2 bases removed from V and 0 bases from J, the gap between germline ends came to 19 bases. Looked up from germline, CDR1 is SNHLY and CDR2 is FYNNEI. The chain uses TRBV2 and TRBJ1-1; a possible D gene is TRBD1 (5 bases). The specimen was gut tissue. This TCR came from a boy aged 5-17 years with moderate ulcerative colitis. CDR3 region: CASSEIVQGVILNTEAFF. CDR3 DNA sequence: TGTGCCAGCAGTGAAATTGTGCAGGGCGTAATTCTGAACACTGAAGCTTTCTTT.